These 14 T cell receptor beta chains originate from one sample sequenced in a study of sequential checkpoint blockade in melanoma. The repertoire was sequenced with immunoSEQ multiplex PCR; TCRdb's copy has only in-frame clones and lacks some. The sample has more than 25,000 clones; approximately 80% are singletons. Treatment: randomized to nivolumab then ipilimumab (arm A) or the reverse (arm B). The sample consisted of CD8+ T cells sorted from blood (inferred from file names), taken from a patient given nivolumab and ipilimumab in sequence. The receptor source for this set is a human donor with melanoma.

This clone has a single count. The V and J genes are TRBV28 and TRBJ1-5; D remains ambiguous. V was clipped by 3 bases and J by 1 base, with 7 bases between them. The CDR3 contains 14 residues. CDR1 MDHEN and CDR2 SYDVKM come from the germline V gene. The DNA of the CDR3 is TGTGCCAGCAGTTTTCCGGGGAGCAATCAGCCCCAGCATTTT. This translates into CASSFPGSNQPQHF. Drawing the rest from reference TRBV28 and TRBJ1-5, the complete variable domain is DVKVTQSSRYLVKRTGEKVFLECVQDMDHENMFWYRQDPGLGLRLIYFSYDVKMKEKGDIPEGYSVSREKKERFSLILESASTNQTSMYLCASSFPGSNQPQHFGDGTRLSIL.

This clone was observed a few times. This chain links TRBV5-1 with TRBJ2-2; D remains unclear. The germline V gene has CDR1 SGHRS and CDR2 YFSETQ. CDR3 length: 15 amino acids. The ends were cut back, 1 base at V and 2 bases at J, with 9 bases in the middle. DNA for the CDR3: TGCGCCAGCAGCTTGTGGCCCTCCAACACCGGGGAGCTGTTTTTT. Its translation is CASSLWPSNTGELFF. The full variable domain, rest sourced from reference TRBV5-1 and TRBJ2-2, is KAGVTQTPRYLIKTRGQQVTLSCSPISGHRSVSWYQQTPGQGLQFLFEYFSETQRNKGNFPGRFSGRQFSNSRSEMNVSTLELGDSALYLCASSLWPSNTGELFFGEGSRLTVL.

The rearrangement links TRBV6-5 to TRBJ2-3; D gene unclear. The CDR3 is 16 residues long. The ends were cut back, 2 bases at V and 2 bases at J, with 14 bases in the middle. The germline gives CDR1 MNHEY, CDR2 SVGAGI. CDR3 sequence reads: CASSYRSNGPTDTQYF. CDR3 DNA: TGTGCCAGCAGTTACCGCAGCAATGGGCCCACAGATACGCAGTATTTT.

The chain uses TRBV5-5 and TRBJ2-3, with 9 bases lining up with TRBD1. The CDR3 length is 15 residues. V trimming: 3 bases; J trimming: 2 bases; junction bases outside the gene matches: 4. Germline CDR1 is SGHKS and CDR2 is YYEKEE (reference sequence). The CDR3 loop is CASSSRDRATDTQYF. CDR3 nucleotides: TGTGCCAGCAGCTCGAGGGACAGGGCCACAGATACGCAGTATTTT.

The chain's CDR3 is CASSLNAGDYLIGELFF. The CDR3 coding sequence is TGTGCCAGCAGCTTAAATGCAGGGGATTATCTTATAGGGGAGCTGTTTTTT. The gene calls are TRBV7-3 and TRBJ2-2; D might be TRBD1 (6 bases). Germline CDR1 and CDR2: SGHTA and FQGTGA. The CDR3 loop spans 17 amino acids. Deletions cut 1 base from V and 8 bases from J, with 20 bases between.

The chain combines TRBV28 with TRBJ2-1, with 9 bases lining up with TRBD1. The CDR3 is 14 amino acids. Germline V gene lookup returns CDR1 MDHEN and CDR2 SYDVKM. The V segment lost 6 bases and the J segment 4 bases; nucleotides outside the gene matches: 4. The CDR3 spells CASSLDRGYNEQFF. The CDR3, as DNA: TGTGCCAGCAGCTTGGACAGGGGTTACAATGAGCAGTTCTTC.

The rearrangement uses TRBV10-3 and TRBJ2-7; D might be TRBD1 (5 bases). V lost 11 bases, J lost 6 bases, and 20 bases lay in between. The CDR3 spans 13 residues. CDR1 ENHRY and CDR2 SYGVKD come from the germline V gene. The CDR3 sequence: CAVSQPLGLEQYF. CDR3 sequence (DNA): TGTGCCGTCTCACAGCCTCTGGGGCTCGAGCAGTACTTC.

The chain links TRBV5-1 to TRBJ2-7, with D possibly matching TRBD2 (6 bases). V shed 0 bases and J shed 2 bases, with 9 bases lying between them. Germline values: CDR1 SGHRS, CDR2 YFSETQ. The CDR3 runs to 14 residues. In nucleotides, the CDR3 is TGCGCCAGCAGCTTGGCCAGGACTACCTACGAGCAGTACTTC. Its translation is CASSLARTTYEQYF.

The V call is TRBV5-5, the J call TRBJ2-7; 9 bases match TRBD2. The germline gives CDR1 SGHKS, CDR2 YYEKEE (reference sequence). V lost 0 bases, J lost 0 bases, and 7 bases stayed unmatched. The CDR3 is made up of 17 amino acids. This CDR3 reads CASSLALAGGLSYEQYF. CDR3 nucleotide sequence: TGTGCCAGCAGCTTGGCCTTGGCGGGGGGGCTCTCCTACGAGCAGTACTTC. The full variable domain, completed using reference TRBV5-5 and TRBJ2-7, is DAGVTQSPTHLIKTRGQQVTLRCSPISGHKSVSWYQQVLGQGPQFIFQYYEKEERGRGNFPDRFSARQFPNYSSELNVNALLLGDSALYLCASSLALAGGLSYEQYFGPGTRLTVT.

In nucleotides, the CDR3 is TGTGCCAGCAGTTACTCTCTAGCATACCCCCGCTATGGCTACACCTTC. Amino acid sequence: CASSYSLAYPRYGYTF. V gene TRBV6-5 combines with J gene TRBJ1-2, with D hard to call. V lost 0 bases and J lost 4, with 15 bases in between. Per germline, CDR1 MNHEY and CDR2 SVGAGI. The length of the CDR3 is 16 residues.

This clone was seen a handful of times. The CDR3 sequence: CASSHNKAGELFF. In nucleotides, the CDR3 is TGTGCCAGCAGCCACAATAAAGCCGGGGAGCTGTTTTTT. The chain recombines TRBV7-3 with TRBJ2-2; no firm D call. V shed 5 bases and J shed 6 bases, with 10 bases lying between them. This CDR3 contains 13 residues. CDR1 SGHTA and CDR2 FQGTGA come from the germline V gene.

This chain joins TRBV9 and TRBJ1-1; D is possibly TRBD1 (5 bases). The CDR3 length is 14 residues. CDR1 SGDLS and CDR2 YYNGEE come from the germline V gene. Trimming left V 0 bases short and J 5 bases short, with 11 bases between. Here the CDR3 reads CASSVGMGLTEAFF. The DNA for the CDR3 is TGTGCCAGCAGCGTAGGGATGGGGCTGACTGAAGCTTTCTTT.

This chain joins TRBV7-9 and TRBJ2-5; D is ambiguous. Between the trimmed V and J ends, which lost 2 bases and 3 bases, there was a span of 7 bases. This CDR3 spans 13 amino acids. The germline CDR1 and CDR2 sequences are SEHNR and FQNEAQ (reference sequence). The CDR3 sequence is CASSLLEEETQYF. The CDR3 region has the DNA TGTGCCAGCAGCTTACTAGAGGAAGAGACCCAGTACTTC.

This clone was seen just once. The rearrangement links TRBV5-6 to TRBJ2-7; tentatively, D is TRBD2 (6 bases). Germline V CDR1 and CDR2: SGHDT, YYEEEE. The CDR3 consists of 13 residues. Trimming took off 4 bases at V and 3 bases at J, with 11 bases between the two ends. This CDR3 reads CASSAWRGYEQYF. Here the CDR3 DNA reads TGTGCCAGCAGCGCCTGGAGGGGCTACGAGCAGTACTTC.